Listed below are T cell receptor beta chains from one sample, sequenced in a study of shared clonotypes between healthy human individuals. TCRdb keeps only in-frame clones here, not all; method: immunoSEQ multiplex PCR. This table has some 2,500,000 clones, over 85% appearing once. Sequenced input: naive CD4+ T cells from PBMCs. The source is a man aged 18 to 29 in good health. Some clones in this sample may be carry-over from other donors' samples. Both conserved end residues are part of each CDR3. A D gene is named only where the DNA matches it firmly. Size is omitted from some rows. Given values are once, few, many or a class for expanded clones.

>-|-|TRBJ1-2|TRBV4-1
CASSQVVGVGYGYTF
TGCGCCAGCAGCCAAGTCGTGGGGGTCGGCTATGGCTACACCTTC
>-|-|TRBJ2-5|TRBV4-1
CASSQRVQGNQETQYF
TGCGCCAGCAGCCAAAGAGTTCAGGGGAACCAAGAGACCCAGTACTTC
>-|-|TRBJ2-1|TRBV18
CASSPSSGDYNEQFF
TGTGCCAGCTCTCCATCCTCGGGAGACTACAATGAGCAGTTCTTC
>-|-|TRBJ1-1|TRBV6-1
CASSQRGDTEAFF
TGTGCCAGCAGTCAGCGCGGGGACACTGAAGCTTTCTTT
>-|-|TRBJ1-1|TRBV6-5
CASSYSYQGNTEAFF
TGTGCCAGCAGTTACTCCTATCAGGGTAACACTGAAGCTTTCTTT
>-|-|TRBJ2-7|TRBV28
CASSLITAGSYEQYF
TGTGCCAGCAGTTTAATCACGGCAGGATCCTACGAGCAGTACTTC
>once|-|TRBJ2-7|TRBV27
CASRDRWEQYF
TGTGCCAGCAGAGACAGGTGGGAGCAGTACTTC
>-|-|TRBJ1-2|TRBV5-4
CASSQPTGTDYGYTF
TGTGCCAGCAGCCAACCGACCGGGACGGATTATGGCTACACCTTC
>-|TRBD2|TRBJ2-2|TRBV4-1
CASSRTSGRGTGELFF
TGCGCCAGCAGCCGGACTAGCGGGAGGGGGACCGGGGAGCTGTTTTTT
>-|-|TRBJ2-1|TRBV5-1
CASSLARNEQFF
TGCGCCAGCAGCTTGGCCCGCAATGAGCAGTTCTTC
>-|TRBD1|TRBJ2-1|TRBV11-1
CASSEGQGMGNEQFF
TGTGCCAGCAGCGAGGGACAGGGGATGGGCAATGAGCAGTTCTTC
>-|-|TRBJ2-3|TRBV30
CAWRARGTDTQYF
TGTGCCTGGAGGGCACGGGGGACAGATACGCAGTATTTT
>-|TRBD1|TRBJ1-3|TRBV7-3
CASSLRDRGSGNTIYF
TGTGCCAGCAGCTTAAGAGACAGGGGCTCTGGAAACACCATATATTTT
>-|TRBD1|TRBJ2-5|TRBV5-6
CASSSGTGGLQETQYF
TGTGCCAGCAGCTCCGGGACAGGGGGCCTCCAAGAGACCCAGTACTTC
>-|-|TRBJ2-1|TRBV15
CATSTGTYNEQFF
TGTGCCACCAGCACCGGGACCTACAATGAGCAGTTCTTC
>-|-|TRBJ2-3|TRBV9
CASSPRDTTILTTQYF
TGTGCCAGCAGCCCCAGGGACACGACAATTCTTACTACGCAGTATTTT
>-|TRBD2|TRBJ2-3|TRBV29-1
CSVKTSQMGTDTQYF
TGCAGCGTCAAGACTAGCCAAATGGGGACAGATACGCAGTATTTT
>-|TRBD2|TRBJ2-3|TRBV2
CASSDRGLATQYF
TGTGCCAGCAGTGATCGGGGACTAGCCACGCAGTATTTT
>-|-|TRBJ2-1|TRBV19
CASSIGDGAYNEQFF
TGTGCCAGTAGTATAGGGGACGGCGCCTACAATGAGCAGTTCTTC
>few|-|TRBJ1-1|TRBV2
CASSEALRAFF
TGTGCCAGCAGTGAAGCGCTTCGAGCTTTCTTT
>-|TRBD2|TRBJ2-1|TRBV5-1
CASSLAPTSGSNEQFF
TGCGCCAGCAGCTTGGCCCCGACTAGCGGGAGCAATGAGCAGTTCTTC
>-|TRBD1|TRBJ2-1|TRBV11-3
CASSLEPHGQGLYNEQFF
TGTGCCAGCAGCTTAGAGCCCCACGGACAGGGACTTTACAATGAGCAGTTCTTC
>once|-|TRBJ1-2|TRBV28
CASSLSGLAGSGYTF
TGTGCCAGCAGTTTGTCCGGGTTAGCAGGGTCAGGCTACACCTTC
>-|-|TRBJ2-2|TRBV7-2
CASSHRDTFTGELFF
TGTGCCAGCAGCCACCGGGACACCTTCACCGGGGAGCTGTTTTTT